Each of the 10 T cell receptor beta chains below was sequenced from the same sample in a study of OX40 agonist ivuxolimab in advanced cancers. The repertoire was sequenced with immunoSEQ multiplex PCR; TCRdb's copy has only in-frame clones and lacks some. The sample has more than 95,000 clones; about 91% are singletons. The sequencing here drew on CD4+ or CD8+ T cells sorted from blood, taken in a trial of the OX40 agonist ivuxolimab. The receptors were gathered from an adult with an advanced solid tumor such as melanoma, head and neck, liver or kidney cancer.

This chain links TRBV18 with TRBJ2-1; D perhaps matches TRBD1 (6 bases). Trimming stripped 2 bases from V and 5 bases from J, with 13 bases between. The CDR3 consists of 15 residues. Germline V gene lookup returns CDR1 KGHSH and CDR2 LQKENI. The CDR3 DNA reads TGTGCCAGCTCACCATCCCAGGGGCCACACAATGAGCAGTTCTTC. Translating gives CASSPSQGPHNEQFF.

The chain carries TRBV27 and TRBJ2-7; D is ambiguous. The length of the CDR3 is 14 residues. Deletions cut 0 bases from V and 0 bases from J, with 6 bases between. Germline lookup yields CDR1 MNHEY and CDR2 SMNVEV (reference sequence). CDR3 loop: CASSLSRNSYEQYF. The CDR3 bases are TGTGCCAGCAGTTTATCCCGCAACTCCTACGAGCAGTACTTC.

This clone was found once. CDR3 nucleotides: TGTGCCAGCCGGATAGGGGACAGGGGGCTGTATGAGCAGTTCTTC. The encoded protein is CASRIGDRGLYEQFF. The chain is built from TRBV28 and TRBJ2-1; 12 bases match TRBD1. The J segment lost 8 bases and the V segment lost 8 bases, leaving 10 bases of the junction unmatched. The CDR3 length is 15 residues. Germline loops: CDR1 MDHEN, CDR2 SYDVKM.

As for this clone: Its ends do not fully match the called genes, so a read error is possible. The gene calls are TRBV7-3 and TRBJ2-5, with 8 positions matching TRBD1. The germline gives CDR1 SGHTA, CDR2 FQGTGA. The CDR3 totals 15 residues. The CDR3 nucleotides are TGTGCCGGCAGCCCAGGGTGGACAGGGCAAGAGACCCAGTACTTC. This sequence encodes CAGSPGWTGQETQYF.

This rearrangement joins TRBV7-2 to TRBJ2-7; unclear D gene. Germline CDR1 reads SGHTA; CDR2 reads FQGNSA. Trimming cost V 5 bases and J 4 bases, with 6 bases left between them. The CDR3 loop spans 11 amino acids. The CDR3 reads CASSLMYEQYF. As DNA, the CDR3 is TGTGCCAGCAGCCTAATGTACGAGCAGTACTTC.

The count of this clone is one. The gene calls are TRBV28 and TRBJ2-2, with 12 positions matching TRBD2. The CDR3 has 15 amino acids. Trimming cost V 8 bases and J 6 bases; bases outside gene matches: 7. Germline V gene sequence: CDR1 MDHEN, CDR2 SYDVKM. The CDR3 DNA sequence: TGTGCCAGCCGCTTCGGACTAGCGGGATCCGGGGAGCTGTTTTTT. Protein sequence: CASRFGLAGSGELFF.

V usage is TRBV7-9 and J usage is TRBJ1-3; D might be TRBD1 (6 bases). With 5 bases removed from V and 4 bases from J, the gap between germline ends came to 12 bases. This CDR3 contains 14 residues. The germline V gene has CDR1 SEHNR and CDR2 FQNEAQ (reference sequence). The CDR3 protein is CASSRETGGNTIYF. CDR3 DNA sequence: TGTGCCAGCAGCCGGGAGACAGGCGGAAACACCATATATTTT.

The V call is TRBV6-5, the J call TRBJ2-1; the D gene is possibly TRBD2 (5 bases). This CDR3 spans 14 amino acids. V lost 2 bases and J 1 base, leaving 6 bases between the germline ends. Germline V gene lookup returns CDR1 MNHEY and CDR2 SVGAGI. CDR3 residues: CASSYRTSYNEQFF. The CDR3 bases are TGTGCCAGCAGTTACCGGACTTCCTACAATGAGCAGTTCTTC.

The rearrangement joins TRBV7-9 to TRBJ2-4; the D is unclear. Germline lookup yields CDR1 SEHNR and CDR2 FQNEAQ (reference sequence). V lost 2 bases and J 2 bases, leaving 4 bases between the germline ends. CDR3 length: 13 residues. CDR3 DNA: TGTGCCAGCAGCTTATCACCCAAAAACATTCAGTACTTC. This codes for CASSLSPKNIQYF.

A remark on this clone: The sample has other DNA sequences that encode this CDR3 too. The chain joins TRBV27 to TRBJ2-3; D remains unclear. With 4 bases removed from V and 1 base from J, the gap between germline ends came to 9 bases. The CDR3 runs 14 residues. Germline V gives CDR1 MNHEY, CDR2 SMNVEV (reference sequence). The CDR3 DNA sequence: TGTGCCAGCAGTTCGGTGAGAGGCACAGATACGCAGTATTTT. Translated: CASSSVRGTDTQYF.